This T cell receptor beta chain was sequenced in a study of beta chain features in type 1 diabetes. Points from the study as a whole: Shorter TCRB CDR3s, moderately but significantly so, marked every one of the four CD4+ subsets in Type 1 diabetes patients.

Only a few counts were recorded for this clone. The antigen is undetermined. Of the isolated RNA, all was reverse transcribed, and so the sequenced material was expressed TCRB transcripts. Clones were read by immunoSEQ multiplex PCR, and TCRdb kept only the in-frame ones, dropping some. The repertoire holds around 690,000 clones, with over 10% as singletons. The sequence was obtained from a man aged 30 to 45 with type 1 diabetes. The sequencing input was naive CD4+ T cells from blood.

The CDR3 nucleotides read TGTGCCAGCAGTTTATCAGGGGCGAGCAATCAGCCCCAGCATTTT. This sequence encodes CASSLSGASNQPQHF. V and J are TRBV27 and TRBJ1-5; a weak D match, TRBD1 (5 bases). V lost 0 bases to trimming and J lost 1 base, with 7 bases between them. Germline CDR1 reads MNHEY; CDR2 reads SMNVEV (reference sequence). The CDR3 sequence is 15 residues long.